The present entry profiles one T cell receptor beta chain with its context. Its target is not known. The data originate from a study of T cells in Graves' hyperthyroidism and ophthalmopathy. Broader study findings: The model predicted ophthalmopathy a median approximately seven months before onset.

CDR1 SQVTM and CDR2 ANQGSEA come from the germline V gene. V dropped 3 bases and J dropped 3 bases, with 15 bases sitting between them. The CDR3 consists of 14 residues. TCR beta CDR3 region amplification was performed from RNA transcripts. The HTBI primer set was used in a first-round RT-PCR of the TCR CDR3. Using its own MiXCR run on the multiplex PCR reads, TCRdb lists one record per CDR3 protein. The sample has 650,000 to 800,000 distinct CDR3 sequences, just under 45% seen once. This clonotype originated in an adult man with Graves' disease, either hyperthyroidism or ophthalmopathy (not recorded which). The sample was peripheral blood or thyroid tissue (not recorded which). The J gene is TRBJ2-7, the V gene TRBV29-1, with D perhaps TRBD1 (5 bases). CDR3 in amino acids: CSVDGLGQGYEQYF. The CDR3 DNA reads as TGCAGCGTTGACGGATTGGGGCAGGGCTACGAGCAGTACTTC.